Below, 23 T cell receptor beta chains from the same sample are listed, as sequenced in a study of blood T cell repertoires in COVID-19. Repertoires were generated with immunoSEQ multiplex PCR, while TCRdb's copy carries only in-frame clones and drops some. The sample yields fewer than 350,000 clones, 90% seen once. Sequenced material: PBMCs or T cells enriched from blood (not recorded which). These receptors all stem from a woman younger than 30 with acute COVID-19.

V usage is TRBV2 and J usage is TRBJ1-4; the D is unclear. Germline CDR1 SNHLY, CDR2 FYNNEI. The CDR3 is made up of 16 amino acids. Trimming removed 4 bases from V and 2 bases from J, with 14 bases in between. CDR3 residues: CASSVSAGWTNEKLFF. The CDR3 bases are TGTGCCAGCAGTGTTAGCGCCGGGTGGACTAATGAAAAACTGTTTTTT.

This clone appeared a single time. This chain connects TRBV7-2 to TRBJ2-2; 7 nucleotides align to TRBD2. There are 16 residues in the CDR3. Trimming took 0 bases from V and 1 from J; bases not matched to a gene: 2. CDR1 is SGHTA and CDR2 is FQGNSA in the germline V gene. The DNA for the CDR3 is TGTGCCAGCAGCTTAGCGTCTAGCGGGAACACCGGGGAGCTGTTTTTT. Translated, it gives CASSLASSGNTGELFF.

V is TRBV19 and J is TRBJ2-7, with TRBD1 matching over 9 bases. The V segment lost 5 bases and the J segment 2 bases; nucleotides outside the gene matches: 10. The CDR3 is made up of 16 amino acids. Germline CDR1 is LNHDA and CDR2 is SQIVND (reference sequence). CDR3 sequence reads: CASSAGDRGFAYEQYF. CDR3 DNA sequence: TGTGCCAGTAGTGCAGGAGACAGGGGGTTCGCCTACGAGCAGTACTTC. Complete variable domain (other parts from reference TRBV19 and TRBJ2-7): DGGITQSPKYLFRKEGQNVTLSCEQNLNHDAMYWYRQDPGQGLRLIYYSQIVNDFQKGDIAEGYSVSREKKESFPLTVTSAQKNPTAFYLCASSAGDRGFAYEQYFGPGTRLTVT.

The gene calls are TRBV7-6 and TRBJ2-1; TRBD2 might be the D (6 bases). Trimming pared 1 base from V and 3 bases from J, leaving 13 bases between. The CDR3 is made up of 16 amino acids. Germline loops: CDR1 SGHVS, CDR2 FNYEAQ. Here the CDR3 reads CASSLDWGENYNEQFF. The CDR3 DNA reads TGTGCCAGCAGCTTAGATTGGGGGGAGAACTACAATGAGCAGTTCTTC.

The chain uses TRBV4-2 and TRBJ1-3; D possibly corresponds to TRBD1 (6 bases). Deletions cut 1 base from V and 1 base from J, with 20 bases between. The germline gives CDR1 LGHNA, CDR2 YNFKEQ. The CDR3 is 19 amino acids. CDR3 loop: CASSQGRGTTLGSGNTIYF. CDR3 in DNA: TGTGCCAGCAGCCAAGGAAGGGGGACAACGTTAGGATCTGGAAACACCATATATTTT.

The chain couples TRBV20-1 to TRBJ2-7; no firm D call. V was shortened by 5 bases and J by 6 bases, with 11 bases between the two germline ends. CDR3 length: 11 amino acids. The germline V gene has CDR1 DFQATT and CDR2 SNEGSKA (reference sequence). The CDR3 sequence: CSAPHSREQYF. CDR3 sequence (DNA): TGCAGTGCTCCCCACTCCCGCGAGCAGTACTTC.

The rearrangement links TRBV7-6 to TRBJ2-1; TRBD2 agrees at 11 bases. V trimming: 2 bases; J trimming: 4 bases; junction bases outside the gene matches: 1. There are 15 residues in the CDR3. Germline assignment: CDR1 SGHVS and CDR2 FNYEAQ. The CDR3, as DNA: TGTGCCAGCAGCTTAACTAGCGGGGGTTACAATGAGCAGTTCTTC. Residues: CASSLTSGGYNEQFF.

This clone was observed a single time. The CDR3 nucleotides are TGTGCCAGCAGCTTAACTCCCTCCACGGGGGCCTACAATGAGCAGTTCTTC. Translating it yields CASSLTPSTGAYNEQFF. V is TRBV7-3 and J is TRBJ2-1, with D possibly matching TRBD2 (6 bases). V shed 0 bases and J shed 2 bases, with 14 bases lying between them. CDR1 SGHTA and CDR2 FQGTGA come from the germline V gene. CDR3 length equals 17 residues.

The chain links TRBV7-6 to TRBJ2-2; no firm D call. Germline V gives CDR1 SGHVS, CDR2 FNYEAQ. The CDR3 covers 15 residues. Trimming took off 0 bases at V and 9 bases at J, with 14 bases between the two ends. CDR3 nucleotide sequence: TGTGCCAGCAGCTTAGCGTTCGCCAGATCACGGGAGCTGTTTTTT. Amino acid sequence: CASSLAFARSRELFF.

V usage is TRBV5-1 and J usage is TRBJ2-2, with 8 nucleotides matching TRBD2. The CDR3 consists of 18 residues. The V segment lost 4 bases and the J segment 6 bases; nucleotides outside the gene matches: 17. CDR1 is SGHRS and CDR2 is YFSETQ in the germline V gene. The CDR3: CASSRQIGSGSISGELFF. The DNA for the CDR3 is TGCGCCAGCAGCCGCCAAATTGGGAGCGGGAGTATTTCCGGGGAGCTGTTTTTT.

This chain joins TRBV19 and TRBJ2-2; D unresolved. The length of the CDR3 is 15 residues. CDR1 and CDR2 from the germline V gene are LNHDA and SQIVND (reference sequence). Trimming took 3 bases from V and 2 from J, leaving 10 bases between them. As DNA, the CDR3 is TGTGCCAGTAGTATTGTCCGGGTAAACACCGGGGAGCTGTTTTTT. It translates to CASSIVRVNTGELFF.

V usage is TRBV9 and J usage is TRBJ2-2, with a tentative D call TRBD2 (5 bases). Trimming left V 0 bases short and J 4 bases short, with 13 bases between. The germline CDR1 and CDR2 sequences are SGDLS and YYNGEE. The CDR3 sequence is 16 residues long. CDR3 sequence (DNA): TGTGCCAGCAGCGTAGTTTCCCGGGGTTCCACCGGGGAGCTGTTTTTT. Protein sequence: CASSVVSRGSTGELFF.

This chain connects TRBV7-8 to TRBJ2-1; 8 nucleotides match TRBD2. The CDR3 totals 17 residues. V dropped 0 bases and J dropped 0; count of bases not matched to a gene: 4. CDR1 SGHVS and CDR2 FQNEAQ come from the germline V gene. CDR3 sequence reads: CASSLAALAVSYNEQFF. CDR3 sequence (DNA): TGTGCCAGCAGCTTAGCTGCACTAGCGGTCTCCTACAATGAGCAGTTCTTC.

The CDR3 loop reads CASSLGQAINQPQHF. In DNA, the CDR3 is TGTGCCAGCAGTCTGGGACAGGCTATCAATCAGCCCCAGCATTTT. This chain joins TRBV28 and TRBJ1-5, with TRBD1 matching 8 bases. Looked up from germline, CDR1 is MDHEN and CDR2 is SYDVKM. The V gene end was trimmed by 5 bases and the J gene end by 3 bases; junction bases not matched to a gene: 6. The CDR3 length is 15 residues.

The chain carries TRBV28 and TRBJ1-5; tentatively, D is TRBD1 (6 bases). The germline V gene has CDR1 MDHEN and CDR2 SYDVKM. This CDR3 comprises 15 residues. The V and J ends lost 8 bases and 5 bases respectively, with 19 bases between them. The CDR3 sequence: CASRTGQRIYQPQHF. CDR3 DNA sequence: TGTGCCAGCCGGACCGGACAGCGCATTTATCAGCCCCAGCATTTT.

On this clone itself: Different DNA sequences within this sample yield the same CDR3. The chain carries TRBV5-5 and TRBJ2-1; 7 nucleotides agree with TRBD2. J lost 5 bases, V lost 0 bases, and 5 bases had no gene match. The CDR3 runs 15 residues. Germline V gene lookup returns CDR1 SGHKS and CDR2 YYEKEE (reference sequence). The CDR3 bases are TGTGCCAGCAGCTTGGGAAGCGGGAATCACAATGAGCAGTTCTTC. As protein: CASSLGSGNHNEQFF.

This clone was observed a single time. The chain employs TRBV27 and TRBJ2-1, with a tentative D call TRBD1 (6 bases). V lost 7 bases and J 1 base, leaving 11 bases between the germline ends. The V gene's germline CDR1 is MNHEY and CDR2 SMNVEV (reference sequence). CDR3 length equals 14 residues. CDR3 in DNA: TGTGCCAGCAAACTACAGGGTTCCTACAATGAGCAGTTCTTC. Translating it yields CASKLQGSYNEQFF.

The chain couples TRBV5-1 to TRBJ2-5; TRBD2 is a possible D gene (5 bases). The germline V gene encodes CDR1 SGHRS and CDR2 YFSETQ. This CDR3 is 17 amino acids long. Deletions cut 1 base from V and 1 base from J, with 17 bases between. CDR3 region: CASSLSVASRSQETQYF. The CDR3 region has the DNA TGCGCCAGCAGCTTGTCCGTGGCTAGCAGATCCCAAGAGACCCAGTACTTC.

This chain links TRBV5-1 with TRBJ2-1; TRBD2 matches at 10 bases. The V segment lost 4 bases and the J segment 0 bases; nucleotides outside the gene matches: 4. Per the germline V gene, CDR1 is SGHRS and CDR2 is YFSETQ. The CDR3 contains 16 residues. The CDR3 is CASSRLAGSSYNEQFF. The CDR3 DNA follows: TGCGCCAGCAGCCGACTAGCGGGTAGCTCCTACAATGAGCAGTTCTTC.

This chain uses TRBV4-1 with TRBJ2-2, with D perhaps matching TRBD1 (6 bases). The CDR3 length is 16 residues. V was cut by 3 bases and J by 5 bases, with 16 bases left in between. Germline assignment: CDR1 MGHRA and CDR2 YSYEKL. The chain's CDR3 is CASSHGTLGVTGELFF. In nucleotides, the CDR3 is TGCGCCAGCAGCCATGGGACACTTGGGGTTACCGGGGAGCTGTTTTTT.

The chain couples TRBV3-1 (or the pseudogene TRBV3-2) to TRBJ1-4; tentatively, D is TRBD1 (6 bases). Germline CDR1 and CDR2: LGHDT and YNNKEL (reference sequence). The CDR3 length is 17 residues. The V end lost 0 bases, the J end lost 7 bases, and 18 bases lay between the germline ends. The CDR3 bases are TGTGCCAGCAGCCAAGATTACCTCCGGGGGGCGGGTGAAAAACTGTTTTTT. Its translation is CASSQDYLRGAGEKLFF.

This rearrangement joins TRBV9 to TRBJ1-4, with 8 bases that match TRBD1. V was pared by 4 bases and J by 7 bases, with 9 bases of the junction left unmatched. The CDR3 length is 15 residues. CDR1 is SGDLS and CDR2 is YYNGEE in the germline V gene. The CDR3 region is CASSFGQGRTEKLFF. DNA of the CDR3: TGTGCCAGCAGCTTCGGACAGGGAAGGACTGAAAAACTGTTTTTT.

The chain couples TRBV6-5 to TRBJ1-2; D not certain. The germline V gene encodes CDR1 MNHEY and CDR2 SVGAGI. The CDR3 has 13 amino acids. Deletions cut 2 bases from V and 6 bases from J, with 10 bases between. The CDR3 loop is CASSYDRLDGYTF. The CDR3 coding sequence is TGTGCCAGCAGTTACGACCGACTCGATGGCTACACCTTC.